The source of this T cell receptor beta chain is a study of response to subunit inactivated influenza vaccine. Whole-study findings and limits: The authors proposed limited new T cell recruitment per seasonal influenza vaccination.

Germline loops: CDR1 LGHNA, CDR2 YNFKEQ. The CDR3 is 17 residues long. Losses at the gene ends were 1 base for V and 7 bases for J; bases not matched to a gene: 12. In the case of this clonotype: Its matching antigen is unknown.

Each CDR3 protein is one row after TCRdb ran MiXCR on the RT-PCR reads. The repertoire holds some 520,000 distinct CDR3 sequences, with 15% to 20% as singletons. This receptor was obtained from a man between 50 and 75 years old who received an inactivated influenza vaccine. The chain is built from TRBV4-2 and TRBJ2-3, with 9 positions matching TRBD1. This specimen was CD4+ T cells sorted from PBMCs, taken about 23 months after vaccination. CDR3 loop: CASSQGSRGQGIHTQYF. The CDR3 region has the DNA TGTGCCAGCAGCCAAGGAAGCAGGGGACAGGGAATTCATACGCAGTATTTT.